The next 29 T cell receptor beta chains were all read from a single sample in a study of siplizumab effects on memory and regulatory T cells (dated by TCRdb to between 2018 and 2020). Library preparation was by the immunoSEQ multiplex PCR assay. The table was pulled from immuneACCESS by TCRdb, which kept in-frame rearrangements only. Such tables lose some clones; where checked, under half of the loss comes from unresolved V genes, and the rest has no known cause. This sample has around 120,000 clones in its table, and roughly 94% of those were observed once. Around 1.7% of the sample rests with the top ten. Sequenced: non-Treg CD4+ T cells sorted from blood. The cell subset or site label here, explained by the study, means: FACS-sorted unstimulated CD4+ non-regulatory T cells. The receptors shown here come from a human donor in good health.

CDR3 protein: CASSILRGIQYF. The CDR3 DNA reads as TGTGCCAGTAGTATTTTGCGGGGTATTCAGTACTTC. The V gene is TRBV19, the J gene TRBJ2-4; tentatively, D is TRBD2 (6 bases). This CDR3 is 12 amino acids long. Germline V gives CDR1 LNHDA, CDR2 SQIVND (reference sequence). V gave up 3 bases and J gave up 10 bases, with 10 bases separating them.

CDR3 region: CASSARDRVYGYTF. In nucleotides, the CDR3 is TGTGCCAGTAGTGCTCGGGACAGGGTCTATGGCTACACCTTC. The genes are TRBV19 and TRBJ1-2, with 9 bases fitting TRBD1. V was pared by 5 bases and J by 4 bases, with 5 bases of the junction left unmatched. Germline V gene sequence: CDR1 LNHDA, CDR2 SQIVND (reference sequence). The CDR3 consists of 14 residues.

This chain links TRBV4-1 with TRBJ1-1, with D perhaps matching TRBD1 (5 bases). Germline CDR1 is MGHRA and CDR2 is YSYEKL. V lost 0 bases and J lost 3, with 8 bases in between. The CDR3 totals 14 residues. The CDR3 protein is CASSQDGRDTEAFF. CDR3 in DNA: TGCGCCAGCAGCCAAGACGGCAGGGACACTGAAGCTTTCTTT.

The chain recombines TRBV10-1 with TRBJ1-2; the D gene is possibly TRBD1 (5 bases). CDR1 and CDR2 from the germline V gene are WNHNN and SYGVQD (reference sequence). The CDR3 consists of 13 residues. V was clipped by 8 bases and J by 4 bases, with 14 bases between them. The CDR3 coding sequence is TGCGCCAGCTCGGCCGGGGACGGCTATGGCTACACCTTC. Its translation: CASSAGDGYGYTF.

The J gene is TRBJ2-5, the V gene TRBV2; 11 bases match TRBD1. CDR1 and CDR2 from the germline V gene are SNHLY and FYNNEI. CDR3 length: 13 amino acids. J gave up 5 bases and V 8 bases, and 4 bases lay outside the gene matches. DNA of the CDR3: TGTGCCAGCGGACAGGGGGCAGGGGAGACCCAGTACTTC. It codes for CASGQGAGETQYF. The full variable domain, its missing parts supplied by reference TRBV2 and TRBJ2-5, is EPEVTQTPSHQVTQMGQEVILRCVPISNHLYFYWYRQILGQKVEFLVSFYNNEISEKSEIFDDQFSVERPDGSNFTLKIRSTKLEDSAMYFCASGQGAGETQYFGPGTRLLVL.

This clone was seen just once. The V gene is TRBV10-3, the J gene TRBJ1-2; a possible D gene is TRBD1 (5 bases). V lost 4 bases, J lost 1 base, and 13 bases lay in between. Germline V CDR1 and CDR2: ENHRY, SYGVKD. The CDR3 extends over 15 amino acids. The CDR3 spells CAISGEDSLNYGYTF. The CDR3 nucleotides read TGTGCCATCAGTGGGGAAGACAGCCTTAACTATGGCTACACCTTC.

The J gene is TRBJ2-5, the V gene TRBV9, with 8 nucleotides matching TRBD2. CDR1 is SGDLS, CDR2 YYNGEE, per germline. The ends lost 0 bases at V and 5 bases at J; junction bases unmatched: 0. The CDR3 has 13 amino acids. The CDR3 here is CASSVAGGETQYF. Here the CDR3 DNA reads TGTGCCAGCAGCGTAGCGGGGGGGGAGACCCAGTACTTC.

This sequence joins TRBV7-3 and TRBJ2-3, with a possible D match to TRBD1 (5 bases). The CDR3 has 13 amino acids. V lost 5 bases and J lost 2, with 8 bases in between. Germline loops: CDR1 SGHTA, CDR2 FQGTGA. CDR3 amino acids: CASSKGFTDTQYF. In DNA, the CDR3 is TGTGCCAGCAGCAAGGGGTTCACAGATACGCAGTATTTT.

The chain has TRBV27 and TRBJ2-7; 7 nucleotides line up with TRBD1. With V trimmed by 6 bases and J by 2 bases, 7 bases remained unmatched. CDR3 length: 14 residues. Germline V gene lookup returns CDR1 MNHEY and CDR2 SMNVEV (reference sequence). As DNA, the CDR3 is TGTGCCAGCAGGCCGGGACAGCCTCCCTACGAGCAGTACTTC. Protein product: CASRPGQPPYEQYF.

The chain combines TRBV6-1 with TRBJ1-1; 7 nucleotides match TRBD1. This CDR3 comprises 13 residues. CDR1 and CDR2 (germline): MNHNS, SASEGT. V shed 2 bases, J shed 6 bases, and the junction held 3 bases outside the gene matches. In DNA, the CDR3 is TGTGCCAGCAGTGAACTTGGGACAGCTGAAGCTTTCTTT. Translated: CASSELGTAEAFF.

The chain combines TRBV5-4 with TRBJ1-3; the D gene is possibly TRBD1 (6 bases). V dropped 2 bases and J dropped 0 bases, with 15 bases sitting between them. The germline CDR1 and CDR2 sequences are SGHNT and YYREEE (reference sequence). This CDR3 spans 17 amino acids. The chain's CDR3 is CASSFPGQGSSGNTIYF. CDR3 bases: TGTGCCAGCAGCTTCCCCGGTCAGGGGAGCTCTGGAAACACCATATATTTT.

The chain recombines TRBV4-2 with TRBJ2-7; possible D gene TRBD2, 6 bases. Per the germline V gene, CDR1 is LGHNA and CDR2 is YNFKEQ. CDR3 length: 16 residues. V was shortened by 7 bases and J by 2 bases, with 21 bases between the two germline ends. This CDR3 is CASNPGGWRPTYEQYF. The DNA of the CDR3 is TGTGCCAGCAACCCCGGGGGATGGCGTCCTACCTACGAGCAGTACTTC.

This chain links TRBV6-5 with TRBJ2-3; the D is unclear. The germline V gene has CDR1 MNHEY and CDR2 SVGAGI. The CDR3 is 13 amino acids. The V end lost 6 bases, the J end lost 4 bases, and 11 bases lay between the germline ends. DNA of the CDR3: TGTGCCAGCAGCACCCGATGGGCAGATACGCAGTATTTT. As protein: CASSTRWADTQYF.

The rearrangement joins TRBV6-5 to TRBJ1-6; D gene ambiguous. The V gene's germline CDR1 is MNHEY and CDR2 SVGAGI. The CDR3 extends over 15 amino acids. V dropped 0 bases and J dropped 9 bases, with 12 bases sitting between them. CDR3 bases: TGTGCCAGCAGTTACTCGGCGGGGAGAGGTTCACCCCTCCACTTT. Protein sequence: CASSYSAGRGSPLHF.

This chain connects TRBV4-1 to TRBJ2-2; 7 bases line up with TRBD2. Germline-derived CDR1 and CDR2 are MGHRA and YSYEKL. The CDR3 contains 18 residues. Trimming cost V 2 bases and J 3 bases; bases outside gene matches: 12. The CDR3 DNA follows: TGCGCCAGCAGCCAACTTAACAGCGGGGAGACATACACCGGGGAGCTGTTTTTT. It encodes CASSQLNSGETYTGELFF.

The rearrangement uses TRBV7-2 and TRBJ2-7; possibly TRBD1 for D (5 bases). CDR3 size: 15 residues. V lost 6 bases to trimming and J lost 2 bases, with 17 bases between them. CDR1 and CDR2 from the germline V gene are SGHTA and FQGNSA. CDR3 sequence (DNA): TGTGCCAGCAGGGTAACGCAGGGAATAGCCTACGAGCAGTACTTC. It codes for CASRVTQGIAYEQYF.

This chain uses TRBV6-5 with TRBJ2-3; 10 positions match TRBD2. The CDR3 runs to 14 residues. V lost 5 bases to trimming and J lost 8 bases; unmatched junction nucleotides: 7. Per the germline V gene, CDR1 is MNHEY and CDR2 is SVGAGI. CDR3 protein: CASSPSGSSGTQYF. The CDR3 DNA sequence: TGTGCCAGCAGTCCTAGCGGGAGTAGTGGTACGCAGTATTTT.

The chain couples TRBV5-1 to TRBJ2-7; 7 nucleotides align to TRBD1. CDR3 length: 14 residues. Germline CDR1 is SGHRS and CDR2 is YFSETQ. The ends lost 0 bases at V and 6 bases at J; junction bases unmatched: 6. CDR3 bases: TGCGCCAGCAGCTTGGGACAGGGCCCTTTCGAGCAGTACTTC. This encodes CASSLGQGPFEQYF.

The V and J genes are TRBV6-5 and TRBJ2-6; D unresolved. CDR3 length: 16 residues. Germline V gene sequence: CDR1 MNHEY, CDR2 SVGAGI. V was shortened by 0 bases and J by 1 base, with 7 bases between the two germline ends. CDR3 in DNA: TGTGCCAGCAGTTACTCGATTGGGTCTGGGGCCAACGTCCTGACTTTC. This codes for CASSYSIGSGANVLTF.

The CDR3 DNA reads TGTGCCAGCTCACGAGCCCCCGGACAACCCTACGAGCAGTACTTC. Translating it yields CASSRAPGQPYEQYF. The rearrangement links TRBV18 to TRBJ2-7, with D possibly matching TRBD1 (5 bases). Trimming shortened V by 4 bases and J by 2 bases, and 15 bases separated the two germline ends. Germline CDR1 and CDR2: KGHSH and LQKENI. CDR3 length: 15 amino acids.

The CDR3 is CASIFSGANVLTF. The CDR3 nucleotides are TGTGCCAGCATTTTTTCTGGGGCCAACGTCCTGACTTTC. The J gene is TRBJ2-6, the V gene TRBV2, with D unresolved. V was trimmed by 7 bases and J by 1 base, leaving 5 bases between them. The germline gives CDR1 SNHLY, CDR2 FYNNEI. The CDR3 consists of 13 residues.

This clone was found once. The V gene is TRBV2, the J gene TRBJ2-7; 13 nucleotides line up with TRBD2. With 10 bases clipped from V and 2 bases from J, the junction kept 17 bases outside the gene matches. This CDR3 comprises 18 residues. The germline gives CDR1 SNHLY, CDR2 FYNNEI. DNA for the CDR3: TGTGCCACCCGGGGGTGGACTAGCGGGAGTAGCGACCCCTACGAGCAGTACTTC. Encoded protein: CATRGWTSGSSDPYEQYF.

Here the CDR3 DNA reads TGTGCCAGCTCCACGGGGCAGGACACTGAAGCTTTCTTT. Encoded protein: CASSTGQDTEAFF. The rearrangement joins TRBV18 to TRBJ1-1, with D perhaps TRBD1 (5 bases). Trimming shortened V by 6 bases and J by 3 bases, and 11 bases separated the two germline ends. CDR1 KGHSH and CDR2 LQKENI come from the germline V gene. There are 13 residues in the CDR3.

V and J are TRBV6-5 and TRBJ2-7; D may be TRBD1 (6 bases). Trimming took 5 bases from V and 3 from J, leaving 11 bases between them. In germline, CDR1 is MNHEY, CDR2 SVGAGI. The CDR3 covers 13 residues. The CDR3 region is CASSPGTIYEQYF. The CDR3 bases are TGTGCCAGCAGTCCCGGGACAATCTACGAGCAGTACTTC.

This chain links TRBV6-5 with TRBJ2-5; the D gene is possibly TRBD1 (6 bases). This CDR3 comprises 11 residues. The V end was cut by 8 bases, the J end by 4 bases, with 8 bases between. CDR1 is MNHEY and CDR2 is SVGAGI in the germline V gene. The CDR3 DNA follows: TGTGCCAGCCTGGGGGCAGAGACCCAGTACTTC. This codes for CASLGAETQYF.

The rearrangement uses TRBV6-1 and TRBJ1-5; 7 bases agree with TRBD1. V was pared by 5 bases and J by 4 bases, with 8 bases of the junction left unmatched. The CDR3 has 15 amino acids. Germline CDR1 and CDR2: MNHNS and SASEGT. In DNA, the CDR3 is TGTGCCAGCAGTACAGGGGCCCTAGGAAATCAGCCCCAGCATTTT. Protein: CASSTGALGNQPQHF.

The rearrangement links TRBV6-5 to TRBJ1-1; 7 bases are a match to TRBD1. Germline-derived CDR1 and CDR2 are MNHEY and SVGAGI. The CDR3 has 14 amino acids. The V and J ends lost 8 bases and 5 bases, in that order; junction bases with no gene match: 11. The CDR3 DNA reads as TGTGCCAGCCGGGGACAGCAGAGAAGGACTGAAGCTTTCTTT. It encodes CASRGQQRRTEAFF.

The chain recombines TRBV5-1 with TRBJ1-5; D gene unclear. The CDR3 runs to 16 residues. Germline-derived CDR1 and CDR2 are SGHRS and YFSETQ. The germline V and J ends were trimmed by 0 bases and 2 bases, with 12 bases remaining between them. CDR3 DNA: TGCGCCAGCAGCTTGGGGCCCGCCGGGGGCAATCAGCCCCAGCATTTT. Amino acid sequence: CASSLGPAGGNQPQHF. The complete variable domain, with remaining parts taken from reference TRBV5-1 and TRBJ1-5, reads KAGVTQTPRYLIKTRGQQVTLSCSPISGHRSVSWYQQTPGQGLQFLFEYFSETQRNKGNFPGRFSGRQFSNSRSEMNVSTLELGDSALYLCASSLGPAGGNQPQHFGDGTRLSIL.

This rearrangement joins TRBV6-6 to TRBJ1-2; 8 bases are shared with TRBD1. The length of the CDR3 is 12 residues. J gave up 5 bases and V 5 bases, and 1 base lay outside the gene matches. From germline, CDR1 is MNHNY and CDR2 SVGAGI (reference sequence). CDR3 sequence: CASSTGGYGYTF. The CDR3 nucleotides read TGTGCCAGCAGTACAGGGGGGTATGGCTACACCTTC.